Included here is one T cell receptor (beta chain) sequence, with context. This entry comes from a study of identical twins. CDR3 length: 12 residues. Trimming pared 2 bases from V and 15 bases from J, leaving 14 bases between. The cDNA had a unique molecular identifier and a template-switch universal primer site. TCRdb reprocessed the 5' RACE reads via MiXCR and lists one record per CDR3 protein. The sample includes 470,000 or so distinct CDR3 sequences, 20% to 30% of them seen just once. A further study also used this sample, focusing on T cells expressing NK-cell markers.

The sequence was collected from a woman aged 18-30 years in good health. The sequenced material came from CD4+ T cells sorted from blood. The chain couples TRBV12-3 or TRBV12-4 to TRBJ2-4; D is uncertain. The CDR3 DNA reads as TGTGCCAGCAGTTTATCACAACAGAGTCGGTACTTC. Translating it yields CASSLSQQSRYF.